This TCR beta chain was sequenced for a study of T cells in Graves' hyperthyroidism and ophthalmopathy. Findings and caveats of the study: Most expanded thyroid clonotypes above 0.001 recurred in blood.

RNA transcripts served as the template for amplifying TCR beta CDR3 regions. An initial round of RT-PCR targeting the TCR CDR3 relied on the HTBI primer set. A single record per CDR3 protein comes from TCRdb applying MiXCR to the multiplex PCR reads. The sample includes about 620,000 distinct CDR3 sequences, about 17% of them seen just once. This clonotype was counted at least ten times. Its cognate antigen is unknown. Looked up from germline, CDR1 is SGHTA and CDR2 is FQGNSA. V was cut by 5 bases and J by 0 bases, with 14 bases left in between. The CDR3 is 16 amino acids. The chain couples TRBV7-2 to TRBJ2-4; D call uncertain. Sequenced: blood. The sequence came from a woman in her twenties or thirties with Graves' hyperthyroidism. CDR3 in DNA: TGTGCCAGCAGCAGTCGTCGGACCCTAGCCAAAAACATTCAGTACTTC. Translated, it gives CASSSRRTLAKNIQYF.